Here is one T cell receptor (beta chain) with its context. Libraries were prepared by immunoSEQ multiplex PCR; TCRdb keeps only in-frame clonotypes and omits some of them. The sample lists more than 75,000 clones, 95% to 97% occurring once. These data are taken from a study of technical replicates of blood from several donors. The germline V gene has CDR1 SGHTA and CDR2 FQGNSA. V dropped 6 bases and J dropped 3; count of bases not matched to a gene: 7. This CDR3 has 14 residues. Sequencing was performed on T cells isolated from PBMCs. This receptor was taken from a human donor in good health. The rearrangement links TRBV7-2 to TRBJ2-7; 8 nucleotides agree with TRBD2. CDR3 sequence: CASRYSGTLYEQYF. The CDR3 DNA reads TGTGCCAGCAGATATAGCGGGACACTCTACGAGCAGTACTTC.